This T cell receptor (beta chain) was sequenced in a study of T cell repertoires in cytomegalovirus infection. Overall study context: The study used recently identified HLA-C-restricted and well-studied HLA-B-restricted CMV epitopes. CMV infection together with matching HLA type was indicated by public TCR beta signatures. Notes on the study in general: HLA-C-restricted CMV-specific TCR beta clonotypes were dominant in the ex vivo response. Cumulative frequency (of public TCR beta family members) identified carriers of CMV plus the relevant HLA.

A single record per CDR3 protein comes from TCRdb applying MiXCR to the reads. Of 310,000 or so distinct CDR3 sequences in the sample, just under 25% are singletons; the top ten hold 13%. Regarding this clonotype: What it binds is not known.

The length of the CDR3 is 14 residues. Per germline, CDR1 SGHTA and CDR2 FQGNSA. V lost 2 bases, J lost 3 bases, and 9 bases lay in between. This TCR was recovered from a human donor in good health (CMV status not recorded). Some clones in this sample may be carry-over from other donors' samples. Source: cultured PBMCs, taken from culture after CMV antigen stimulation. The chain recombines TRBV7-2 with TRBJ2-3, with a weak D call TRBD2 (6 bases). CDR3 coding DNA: TGTGCCAGCAGCTTATTTCGGGGGACAGATACGCAGTATTTT. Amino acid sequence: CASSLFRGTDTQYF.